This note documents a single TCR beta chain sequence. Its target is not known. This CDR3 has 14 residues. V was pared by 2 bases and J by 5 bases, with 12 bases between. Germline CDR1 reads SGHTA; CDR2 reads FQGNSA. Assay used: immunoSEQ multiplex PCR; TCRdb lists only in-frame clones, some missing. The sample comprises 99,000 or so clones, over 70% of which are singletons, and around 8.7% rests with the top ten. The entry originates in a study of T cell responses to AZD1222 COVID-19 vaccine. Study-wide results and limits: White British ancestry dominated among donors, who included more females, and clonal diversity was possibly underestimated. Of the AZD1222 recipients, only 5 or 6 were seropositive at baseline. With dominance at 160-218 and 743-854, vaccine-associated CD4 TCRs spanned spike. Repertoires in all cases were sampled only once the peak T cell response had passed.

The J gene is TRBJ1-2, the V gene TRBV7-2, with TRBD1 as a possible D gene (6 bases). Here the sequenced sample was peripheral blood, taken on day 0 of AZD1222 vaccination. The TCR originated in an adult in good health. Here the CDR3 DNA reads TGTGCCAGCAGCTTATGGGGGGGCGGGTATGGCTACACCTTC. Translating gives CASSLWGGGYGYTF. The full variable domain, in which reference TRBV7-2 and TRBJ1-2 provide the parts outside the CDR3, is GAGVSQSPSNKVTEKGKDVELRCDPISGHTALYWYRQSLGQGLEFLIYFQGNSAPDKSGLPSDRFSAERTGGSVSTLTIQRTQQEDSAVYLCASSLWGGGYGYTFGSGTRLTVV.